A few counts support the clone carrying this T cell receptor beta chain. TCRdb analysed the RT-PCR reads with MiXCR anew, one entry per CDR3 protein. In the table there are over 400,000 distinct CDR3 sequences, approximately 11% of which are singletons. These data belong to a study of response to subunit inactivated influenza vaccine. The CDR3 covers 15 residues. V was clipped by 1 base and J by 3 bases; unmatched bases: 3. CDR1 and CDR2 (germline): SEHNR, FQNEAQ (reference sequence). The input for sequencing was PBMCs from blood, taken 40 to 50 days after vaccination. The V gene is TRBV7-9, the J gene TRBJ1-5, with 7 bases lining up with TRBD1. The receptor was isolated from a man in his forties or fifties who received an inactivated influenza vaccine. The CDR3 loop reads CASSLGTGPNQPQHF. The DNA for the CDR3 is TGTGCCAGCAGCTTAGGGACAGGCCCCAATCAGCCCCAGCATTTT.